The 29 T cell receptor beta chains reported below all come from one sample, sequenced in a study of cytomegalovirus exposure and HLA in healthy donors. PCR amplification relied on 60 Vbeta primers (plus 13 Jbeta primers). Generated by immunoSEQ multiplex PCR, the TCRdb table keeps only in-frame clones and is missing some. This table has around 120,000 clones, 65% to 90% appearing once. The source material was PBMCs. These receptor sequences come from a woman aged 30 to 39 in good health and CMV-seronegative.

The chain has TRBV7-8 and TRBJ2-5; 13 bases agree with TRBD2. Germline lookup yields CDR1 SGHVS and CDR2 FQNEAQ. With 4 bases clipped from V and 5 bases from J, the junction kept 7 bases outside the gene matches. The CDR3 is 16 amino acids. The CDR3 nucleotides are TGTGCCAGCAGCTCCCGGACTAGCGGGAGTCTCGAGACCCAGTACTTC. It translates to CASSSRTSGSLETQYF.

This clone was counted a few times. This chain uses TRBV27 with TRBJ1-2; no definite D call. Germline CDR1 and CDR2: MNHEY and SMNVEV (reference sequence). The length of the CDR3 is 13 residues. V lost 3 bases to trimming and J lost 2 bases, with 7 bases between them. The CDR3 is CASSFNRNYGYTF. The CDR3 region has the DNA TGTGCCAGCAGTTTCAACCGGAACTATGGCTACACCTTC.

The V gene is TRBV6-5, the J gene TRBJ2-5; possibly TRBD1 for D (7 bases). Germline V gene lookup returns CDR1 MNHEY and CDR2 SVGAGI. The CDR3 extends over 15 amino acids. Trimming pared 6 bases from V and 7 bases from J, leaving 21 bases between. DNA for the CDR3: TGTGCCAGCAGCAAGGGGGCGGGATTGTATGGGACCCAGTACTTC. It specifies CASSKGAGLYGTQYF.

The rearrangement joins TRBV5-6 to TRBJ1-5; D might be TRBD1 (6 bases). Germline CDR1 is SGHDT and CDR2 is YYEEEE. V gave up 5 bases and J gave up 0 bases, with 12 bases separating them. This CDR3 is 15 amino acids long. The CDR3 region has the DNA TGTGCCAGCAGTCATGGGGGCTATAGCAATCAGCCCCAGCATTTT. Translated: CASSHGGYSNQPQHF.

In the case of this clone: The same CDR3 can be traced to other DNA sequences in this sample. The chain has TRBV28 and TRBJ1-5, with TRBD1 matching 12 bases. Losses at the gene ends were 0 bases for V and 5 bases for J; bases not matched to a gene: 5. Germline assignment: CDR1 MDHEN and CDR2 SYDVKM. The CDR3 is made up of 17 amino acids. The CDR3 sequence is CASSLWQGQGADQPQHF. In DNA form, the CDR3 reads TGTGCCAGCAGTTTATGGCAGGGACAGGGGGCCGATCAGCCCCAGCATTTT.

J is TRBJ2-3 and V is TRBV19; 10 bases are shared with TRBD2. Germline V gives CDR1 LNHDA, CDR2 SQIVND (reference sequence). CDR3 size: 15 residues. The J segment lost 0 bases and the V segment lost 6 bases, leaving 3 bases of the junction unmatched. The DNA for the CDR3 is TGTGCCAGTAGGGAGACTAGCGGGAGCACAGATACGCAGTATTTT. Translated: CASRETSGSTDTQYF.

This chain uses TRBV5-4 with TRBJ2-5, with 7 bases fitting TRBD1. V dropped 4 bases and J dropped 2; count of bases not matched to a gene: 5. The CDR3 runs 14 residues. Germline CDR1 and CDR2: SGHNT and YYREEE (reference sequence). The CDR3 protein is CASSPGQEQETQYF. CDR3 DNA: TGTGCCAGCAGCCCCGGACAGGAGCAAGAGACCCAGTACTTC.

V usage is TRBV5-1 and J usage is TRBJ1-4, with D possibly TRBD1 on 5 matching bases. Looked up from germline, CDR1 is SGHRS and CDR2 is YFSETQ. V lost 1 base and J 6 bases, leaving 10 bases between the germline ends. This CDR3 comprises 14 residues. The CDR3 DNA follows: TGCGCCAGCAGCTTGCGTGGGGGGGATGAAAAACTGTTTTTT. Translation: CASSLRGGDEKLFF. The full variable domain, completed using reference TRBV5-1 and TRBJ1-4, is KAGVTQTPRYLIKTRGQQVTLSCSPISGHRSVSWYQQTPGQGLQFLFEYFSETQRNKGNFPGRFSGRQFSNSRSEMNVSTLELGDSALYLCASSLRGGDEKLFFGSGTQLSVL.

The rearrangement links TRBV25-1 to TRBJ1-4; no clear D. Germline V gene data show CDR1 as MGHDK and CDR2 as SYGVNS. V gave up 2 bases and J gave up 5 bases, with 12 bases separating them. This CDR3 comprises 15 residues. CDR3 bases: TGTGCCAGCAGTGAACACGGGTTTGGGAATGAAAAACTGTTTTTT. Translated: CASSEHGFGNEKLFF.

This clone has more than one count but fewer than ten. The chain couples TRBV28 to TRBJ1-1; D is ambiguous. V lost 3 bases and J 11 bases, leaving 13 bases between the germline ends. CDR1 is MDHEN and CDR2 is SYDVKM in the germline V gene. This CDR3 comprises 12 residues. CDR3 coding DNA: TGTGCCAGCAGTTTGCTCATGAGTGTGGCTTTCTTT. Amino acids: CASSLLMSVAFF.

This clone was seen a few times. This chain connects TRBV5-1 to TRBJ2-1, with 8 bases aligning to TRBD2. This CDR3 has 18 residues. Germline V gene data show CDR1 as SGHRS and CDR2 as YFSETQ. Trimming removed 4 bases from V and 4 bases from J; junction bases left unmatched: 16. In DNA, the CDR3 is TGCGCCAGCAGCGTTGGGGGCAGGGGACTAGACACATACAATGAGCAGTTCTTC. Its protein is CASSVGGRGLDTYNEQFF. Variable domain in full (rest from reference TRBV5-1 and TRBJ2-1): KAGVTQTPRYLIKTRGQQVTLSCSPISGHRSVSWYQQTPGQGLQFLFEYFSETQRNKGNFPGRFSGRQFSNSRSEMNVSTLELGDSALYLCASSVGGRGLDTYNEQFFGPGTRLTVL.

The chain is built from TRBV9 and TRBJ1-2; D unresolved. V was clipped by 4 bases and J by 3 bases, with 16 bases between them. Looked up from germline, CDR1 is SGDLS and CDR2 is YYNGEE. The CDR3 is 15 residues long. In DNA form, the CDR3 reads TGTGCCAGCAGCTCGCAAACCGGGGTTGACTATGGCTACACCTTC. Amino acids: CASSSQTGVDYGYTF.

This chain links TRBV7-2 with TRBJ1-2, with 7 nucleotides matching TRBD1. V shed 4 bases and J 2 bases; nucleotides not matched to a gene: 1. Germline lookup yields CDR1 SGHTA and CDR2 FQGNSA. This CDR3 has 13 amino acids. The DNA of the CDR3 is TGTGCCAGCAGCTCGGGACAGAACTATGGCTACACCTTC. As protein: CASSSGQNYGYTF.

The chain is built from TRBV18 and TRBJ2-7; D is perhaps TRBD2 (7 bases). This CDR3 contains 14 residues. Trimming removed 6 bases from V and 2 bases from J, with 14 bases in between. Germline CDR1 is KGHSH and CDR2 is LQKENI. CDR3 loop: CASSKGGGTYEQYF. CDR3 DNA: TGTGCCAGCTCCAAAGGGGGGGGTACCTACGAGCAGTACTTC.

The CDR3 reads CASSYGAQEETQYF. CDR3 DNA: TGTGCCAGTAGTTATGGGGCCCAGGAGGAGACCCAGTACTTC. The chain combines TRBV19 with TRBJ2-5; weak D call: TRBD1 (5 bases). V lost 5 bases to trimming and J lost 5 bases, with 15 bases between them. The CDR3 runs 14 residues. Germline-derived CDR1 and CDR2 are LNHDA and SQIVND (reference sequence).

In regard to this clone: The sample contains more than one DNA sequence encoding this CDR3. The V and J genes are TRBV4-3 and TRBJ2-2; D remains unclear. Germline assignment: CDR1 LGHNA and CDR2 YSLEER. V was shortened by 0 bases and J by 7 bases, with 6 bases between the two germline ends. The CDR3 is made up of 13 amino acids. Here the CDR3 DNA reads TGCGCCAGCAGCCAAGATCGCGGCGGGGAGCTGTTTTTT. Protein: CASSQDRGGELFF.

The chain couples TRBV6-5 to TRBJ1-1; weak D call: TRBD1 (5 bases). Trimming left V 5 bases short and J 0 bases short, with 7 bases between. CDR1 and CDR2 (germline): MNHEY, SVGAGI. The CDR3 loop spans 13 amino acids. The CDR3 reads CASSQGMNTEAFF. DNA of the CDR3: TGTGCCAGCAGTCAGGGTATGAACACTGAAGCTTTCTTT.

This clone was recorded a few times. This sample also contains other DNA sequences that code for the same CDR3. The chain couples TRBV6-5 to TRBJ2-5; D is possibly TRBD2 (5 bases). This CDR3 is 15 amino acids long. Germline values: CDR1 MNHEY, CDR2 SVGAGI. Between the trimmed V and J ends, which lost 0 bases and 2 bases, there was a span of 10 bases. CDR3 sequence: CASSYSSGGQETQYF. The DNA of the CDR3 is TGTGCCAGCAGTTACTCCAGCGGAGGACAAGAGACCCAGTACTTC.

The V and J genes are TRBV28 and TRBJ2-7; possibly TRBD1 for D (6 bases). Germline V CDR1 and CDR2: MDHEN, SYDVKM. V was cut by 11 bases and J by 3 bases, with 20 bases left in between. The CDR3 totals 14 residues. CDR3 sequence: CAAAGAGFGYEQYF. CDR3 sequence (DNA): TGTGCCGCGGCAGGGGCTGGTTTTGGCTACGAGCAGTACTTC.

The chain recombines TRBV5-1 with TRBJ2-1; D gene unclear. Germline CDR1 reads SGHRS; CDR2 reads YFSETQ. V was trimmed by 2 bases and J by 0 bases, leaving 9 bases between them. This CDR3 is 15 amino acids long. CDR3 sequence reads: CASSLELTSYNEQFF. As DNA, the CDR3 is TGCGCCAGCAGCTTAGAGCTAACCTCCTACAATGAGCAGTTCTTC.

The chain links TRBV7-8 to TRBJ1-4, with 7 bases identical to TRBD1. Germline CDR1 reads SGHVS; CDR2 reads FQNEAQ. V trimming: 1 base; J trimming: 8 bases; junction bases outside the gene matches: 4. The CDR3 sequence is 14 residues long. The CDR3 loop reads CASSLDRGREKLFF. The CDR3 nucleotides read TGTGCCAGCAGCTTAGACAGGGGTCGGGAAAAACTGTTTTTT.

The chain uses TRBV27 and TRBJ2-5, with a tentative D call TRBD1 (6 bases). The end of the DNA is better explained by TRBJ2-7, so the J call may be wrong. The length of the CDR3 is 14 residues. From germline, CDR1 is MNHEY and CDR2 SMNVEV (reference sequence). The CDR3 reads CASSPLTGSYEQYF. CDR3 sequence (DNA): TGTGCCAGCAGTCCTCTGACAGGTAGTTACGAGCAGTACTTC.

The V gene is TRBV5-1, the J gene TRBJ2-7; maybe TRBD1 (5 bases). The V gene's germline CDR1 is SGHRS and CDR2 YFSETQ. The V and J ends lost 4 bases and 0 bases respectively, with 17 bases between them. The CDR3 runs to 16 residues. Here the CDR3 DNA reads TGCGCCAGCAGCCTGGGCGCAGGGATTATCTCCTACGAGCAGTACTTC. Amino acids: CASSLGAGIISYEQYF.

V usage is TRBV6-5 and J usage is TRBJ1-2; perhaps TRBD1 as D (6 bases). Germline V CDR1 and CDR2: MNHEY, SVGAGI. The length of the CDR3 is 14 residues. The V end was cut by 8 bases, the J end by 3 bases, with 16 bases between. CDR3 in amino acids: CASRFRGADYGYTF. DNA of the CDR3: TGTGCCAGCCGCTTTCGGGGGGCAGACTATGGCTACACCTTC.

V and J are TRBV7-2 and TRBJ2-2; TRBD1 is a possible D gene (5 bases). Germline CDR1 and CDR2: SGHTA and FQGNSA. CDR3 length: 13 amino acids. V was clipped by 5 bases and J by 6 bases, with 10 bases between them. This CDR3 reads CASSGTGPGELFF. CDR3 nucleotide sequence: TGTGCCAGCAGCGGAACAGGTCCCGGGGAGCTGTTTTTT.

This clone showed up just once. CDR3 sequence: CASSLTGAGETQYF. CDR3 sequence (DNA): TGCGCCAGCAGCTTGACAGGGGCCGGGGAGACCCAGTACTTC. The chain links TRBV5-1 to TRBJ2-5, with 7 bases matching TRBD1. V trimming: 1 base; J trimming: 5 bases; junction bases outside the gene matches: 5. The CDR3 spans 14 residues. CDR1 SGHRS and CDR2 YFSETQ come from the germline V gene.

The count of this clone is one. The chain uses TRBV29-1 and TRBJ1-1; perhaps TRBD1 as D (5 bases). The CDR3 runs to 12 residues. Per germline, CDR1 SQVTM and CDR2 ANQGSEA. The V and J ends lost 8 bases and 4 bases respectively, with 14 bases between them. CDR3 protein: CSYSVGGTEAFF. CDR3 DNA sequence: TGCAGCTACTCAGTCGGGGGCACTGAAGCTTTCTTT.

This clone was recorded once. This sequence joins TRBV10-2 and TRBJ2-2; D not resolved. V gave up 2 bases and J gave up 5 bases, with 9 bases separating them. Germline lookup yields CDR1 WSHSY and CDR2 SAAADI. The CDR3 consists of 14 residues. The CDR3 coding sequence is TGCGCCAGCAGTGAGACGCGCCCGACCGGGGAGCTGTTTTTT. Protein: CASSETRPTGELFF.

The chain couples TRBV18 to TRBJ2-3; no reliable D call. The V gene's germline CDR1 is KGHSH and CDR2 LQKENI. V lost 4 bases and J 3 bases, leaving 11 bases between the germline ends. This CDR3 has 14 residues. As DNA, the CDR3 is TGTGCCAGCTCACTGAGCGCTGAGACAGATACGCAGTATTTT. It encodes CASSLSAETDTQYF.